Presented here are 15 T cell receptor beta chains from one specimen sequenced in a study of T-cell memory formation after mild COVID-19 (dated by TCRdb to the early 2020s). Library preparation employed 5' RACE. Sequencing relied on an Illumina NovaSeq 6000. Using fastp trimming at Q25 and MiXCR clonotype assembly, TCRdb reanalyzed the public sequencing data and kept in-frame beta chains. Identical CDR3 proteins give one entry, which carries the most common genes and DNA. The sample contains 250,000 to 300,000 distinct CDR3 sequences, approximately 7.6% of them found a single time. Of the sample, about 20% is held by the ten largest clones. Material: PBMCs or a T cell subset sorted from them (not recorded which). The receptor source for this set is a man aged 18 to 35 who had mild COVID-19 (a few samples of this study predate the infection). The sample titles of this study are shuffled in the database, so cell type and time point are left out; the donor was told from shared clones.

CDR3 protein: CASSQVLNSPLHF. CDR3 nucleotides: TGTGCCAGCAGCCAAGTCCTGAATTCACCCCTCCACTTT. The V gene is TRBV14, the J gene TRBJ1-6; no clear D gene. CDR3 length: 13 residues. Germline V gene data show CDR1 as SGHDN and CDR2 as FVKESK. The V and J ends lost 1 base and 7 bases respectively, with 5 bases between them.

This clonotype was counted a few times. V is TRBV4-1 and J is TRBJ2-1; possibly TRBD2 for D (6 bases). Trimming took 0 bases from V and 10 from J, leaving 13 bases between them. Germline V gene lookup returns CDR1 MGHRA and CDR2 YSYEKL. This CDR3 contains 14 residues. The CDR3 spells CASSQDPGTPEQFF. CDR3 coding DNA: TGCGCCAGCAGCCAAGATCCAGGGACTCCCGAGCAGTTCTTC.

The V gene is TRBV7-2, the J gene TRBJ2-6; no clear D. Deletions cut 0 bases from V and 2 bases from J, with 5 bases between. The germline V gene encodes CDR1 SGHTA and CDR2 FQGNSA. The CDR3 contains 15 residues. DNA of the CDR3: TGTGCCAGCAGCTTAGCGTCCCCTGGGGCCAACGTCCTGACTTTC. Its protein product is CASSLASPGANVLTF. Full variable domain (missing parts from reference TRBV7-2 and TRBJ2-6): GAGVSQSPSNKVTEKGKDVELRCDPISGHTALYWYRQSLGQGLEFLIYFQGNSAPDKSGLPSDRFSAERTGGSVSTLTIQRTQQEDSAVYLCASSLASPGANVLTFGAGSRLTVL.

In its sample, this clonotype was seen many times. This chain links TRBV27 with TRBJ2-3; D remains unclear. Trimming stripped 2 bases from V and 8 bases from J, with 11 bases between. The CDR3 length is 13 residues. CDR1 is MNHEY and CDR2 is SMNVEV in the germline V gene (reference sequence). The CDR3 region is CASSLLVEGTQYF. The CDR3 region has the DNA TGTGCCAGCAGTTTACTGGTCGAAGGTACGCAGTATTTT.

The J gene is TRBJ2-3, the V gene TRBV4-3, with 9 bases that match TRBD2. J gave up 3 bases and V 1 base, and 11 bases lay outside the gene matches. The germline V gene encodes CDR1 LGHNA and CDR2 YSLEER. The CDR3 loop spans 18 amino acids. Here the CDR3 reads CASSQVWERGADTDTQYF. The CDR3 DNA reads TGCGCCAGCAGCCAAGTTTGGGAGCGGGGGGCCGATACAGATACGCAGTATTTT.

The chain is built from TRBV20-1 and TRBJ2-3; 9 nucleotides align to TRBD2. The germline V gene encodes CDR1 DFQATT and CDR2 SNEGSKA (reference sequence). J lost 2 bases, V lost 0 bases, and 6 bases had no gene match. The CDR3 is 16 residues long. For the CDR3, the DNA is TGCAGTGCTAGAGAAGGAGCGGGGGGTTACACAGATACGCAGTATTTT. Its protein product is CSAREGAGGYTDTQYF.

This clonotype has only a few counts. The V and J genes are TRBV3-1 and TRBJ1-6; no clear D. Trimming pared 2 bases from V and 8 bases from J, leaving 13 bases between. The CDR3 consists of 15 residues. CDR1 is LGHDT, CDR2 YNNKEL, per germline (reference sequence). The CDR3 DNA follows: TGTGCCAGCAGCCAACCTGCAGGTGCCGATTCACCCCTCCACTTT. The encoded protein is CASSQPAGADSPLHF.

This clonotype has a count of ten or more. This chain uses TRBV14 with TRBJ2-7; D gene unclear. Germline loops: CDR1 SGHDN, CDR2 FVKESK. The CDR3 is 15 amino acids. V shed 3 bases and J shed 2 bases, with 14 bases lying between them. Written as DNA, the CDR3 is TGTGCCAGCAGCCAGGGTGTCGCCAATACCTACGAGCAGTACGTC. It translates to CASSQGVANTYEQYV.

The J gene is TRBJ1-2, the V gene TRBV6-2 or TRBV6-3, with TRBD1 as a possible D gene (5 bases). CDR1 and CDR2 (germline): MNHEY, SVGEGT. Trimming stripped 6 bases from V and 11 bases from J, with 13 bases between. CDR3 length: 11 amino acids. The chain's CDR3 is CASSRDGTYTF. The CDR3 coding sequence is TGTGCCAGCAGCCGGGACGGAACTTACACCTTC.

In its sample, this clonotype was seen a few times. The CDR3 DNA sequence: TGTGCCATCAGTGACGGACCCCTCGCTGGCTACACCTTC. This translates into CAISDGPLAGYTF. The chain has TRBV10-3 and TRBJ1-2, with D uncertain. The CDR3 sequence is 13 residues long. Trimming removed 3 bases from V and 7 bases from J, with 12 bases in between. CDR1 is ENHRY, CDR2 SYGVKD, per germline.

The V gene is TRBV24-1, the J gene TRBJ2-5; TRBD2 might be the D (5 bases). The CDR3 is 15 amino acids. The V end lost 3 bases, the J end lost 4 bases, and 14 bases lay between the germline ends. Germline-derived CDR1 and CDR2 are KGHDR and SFDVKD. The CDR3 reads CATSDGLLGRETQYF. CDR3 in DNA: TGTGCCACCAGTGATGGGTTACTAGGGAGAGAGACCCAGTACTTC.

V gene TRBV28 combines with J gene TRBJ1-6; D is ambiguous. The CDR3 has 15 amino acids. Germline V CDR1 and CDR2: MDHEN, SYDVKM. Deletions cut 7 bases from V and 5 bases from J, with 15 bases between. CDR3 sequence reads: CASNLVVANNSPLHF. DNA of the CDR3: TGTGCCAGCAATCTCGTAGTGGCGAATAATTCACCCCTCCACTTT.

This clonotype was seen a few times. The V call is TRBV12-3 or TRBV12-4, the J call TRBJ1-1; 8 bases are a match to TRBD1. CDR3 length: 14 residues. V was clipped by 4 bases and J by 5 bases; unmatched bases: 6. The CDR3 DNA reads as TGTGCCAGCAGTTCACTAACAGGGGGGACTGAAGCTTTCTTT. It translates to CASSSLTGGTEAFF.

The chain carries TRBV20-1 and TRBJ2-4; TRBD1 might be the D (5 bases). The V end was cut by 6 bases, the J end by 0 bases, with 9 bases between. The CDR3 runs 13 residues. Germline V gives CDR1 DFQATT, CDR2 SNEGSKA (reference sequence). The CDR3 DNA follows: TGCAGTGCGGCAGGGATAGCCAAAAACATTCAGTACTTC. Protein sequence: CSAAGIAKNIQYF.

There are many counts of this clonotype. The rearrangement uses TRBV20-1 and TRBJ1-2; D is unclear. V was trimmed by 5 bases and J by 1 base, leaving 20 bases between them. The CDR3 is 16 amino acids. Germline lookup yields CDR1 DFQATT and CDR2 SNEGSKA (reference sequence). The CDR3 DNA reads as TGCAGTGCTTATAGTAACCGATCGCCAAATAACTATGGCTACACCTTC. This sequence encodes CSAYSNRSPNNYGYTF.